This T cell receptor beta chain was recorded in a study of breast tumors, draining lymph nodes, adjacent tissues (dated by TCRdb to 2015 to 2016). As for the study more broadly: In breast cancer patients, the study compared the TCR beta repertoires of tumor, adjacent nontumor tissue and axillary lymph nodes. The study aimed to assess the relationships and possible T-cell exchange between tumor, surrounding tissue and draining lymph node repertoires in human breast cancer.

Taken from cysteine to phenylalanine, the CDR3 has 14 residues. Solely the CDR3 DNA is kept, with 42 bases framed from the first base. V lost 10 bases and J lost 6 bases; the stretch between them is 17 bases long. Per the germline V gene, KGHDR is the CDR1 and SFDVKD is the CDR2. This clonotype has at least ten counts. The target of this receptor is not known. It has no much larger one-base neighbor in the sample; base qualities were not kept. Lymph node samples came from the axillary draining lymph nodes of breast cancer patients. Findings and caveats that apply to the study as a whole: In luminal-like breast cancer, tumor and nontumor tissue repertoires resembled each other significantly more than in basal-like breast cancer. Tumor T-cell repertoires showed less diversity than lymph node repertoires and more diversity than nontumor tissue repertoires, and tumor T-cell repertoires showed preferential V and J gene usage. Rather than being directly demonstrated, the conclusion that tumor T cells originate in lymph nodes was presented as consistent with a hypothesis. The data were considered consistent with the idea that most tumor T cells come from the lymph node and then expand in tumor tissue.

Reads for this sample came from an Illumina HiSeq 2000. TCR beta chain libraries were generated by multiplex PCR amplification. The amplified TCR beta chain products were analyzed by high-throughput sequencing. TCRdb reprocessing: public reads trimmed at Q25 with fastp, clones called with MiXCR, in-frame beta chains kept. Rows matching on CDR3 protein sequence are summarized as one entry with the most common DNA and genes. This sample holds about 130,000 distinct CDR3 sequences; over 20% were observed only once. The top ten hold 2% to 2.5% of the sample. The sequence was obtained from a female donor with breast cancer. Some clones in this sample may be carry-over from other donors' samples. Specimen: axillary lymph node tissue. The chain couples TRBV24-1 to TRBJ2-2; the D gene assignment is perhaps TRBD1 or TRBD2, with each matching 5 bases. This receptor carries the CDR3 CATGRGGRSGELFF. The nucleotide sequence is given as TGTGCCACGGGGCGAGGAGGACGCTCCGGGGAGCTGTTTTTT.